One and the same sample provided the 2 T cell receptor beta chains below, sequenced in a study of vaccination effects on CD4 cells after COVID-19 (dated by TCRdb to the early 2020s). These receptors have no identified antigens. To identify antigen-specific CD4+ T cell clonotypes by their expansion, the ViraFEST assay first stimulated PBMC with viral peptide pools and then applied TCR sequencing. After around 10 days of culture, CD4+ T cells were isolated with the EasySep CD4+ T cell isolation kit. Two doses of either the BNT162b2 or the mRNA-1273 mRNA SARS-CoV-2 vaccine were administered to participants. Libraries were built with the immunoSEQ multiplex PCR assay. This is the immuneACCESS table as TCRdb keeps it, with only in-frame sequences that have V and J called. A part of the clones is gone; compared with another copy, unresolved V genes explain less than half, and the rest is unexplained. This sample holds 30,000 or so clones; 65% to 75% were observed only once. Together, the top ten hold 12% of the sample.

Sample: CD4+ T cells from PBMCs cultured with HCoV-229E spike peptides, taken after COVID-19 vaccination. The sample's cell subset or site label, decoded: HCoV-229E spike overlapping peptide pool stimulation. These receptors all stem from a human donor who received a COVID-19 vaccine.

This clone has just one count. The genes are TRBV2 and TRBJ2-5; D gene unclear. V was clipped by 7 bases and J by 0 bases, with 9 bases between them. This CDR3 is built from 13 residues. Germline CDR1 is SNHLY and CDR2 is FYNNEI. The DNA of the CDR3 is TGTGCCAGCACGTACGGCTACCAAGAGACCCAGTACTTC. It specifies CASTYGYQETQYF.

The chain is built from TRBV4-1 and TRBJ1-5; D is undetermined. This CDR3 contains 14 residues. With 0 bases removed from V and 13 bases from J, the gap between germline ends came to 16 bases. Germline values: CDR1 MGHRA, CDR2 YSYEKL. The CDR3 protein is CASSQEQRSAKQHF. In DNA form, the CDR3 reads TGCGCCAGCAGCCAAGAACAGAGATCAGCGAAACAGCATTTT.